These 12 T cell receptor beta chains came from one sample sequenced in a study of blood T cell repertoires in COVID-19. Profiling relied on immunoSEQ multiplex PCR, and the TCRdb table lists in-frame clones only, not all of them. This table holds around 260,000 clones, roughly 87% found once. Sequencing input: peripheral blood. These receptor sequences come from a human donor in a cohort sampled during active COVID-19.

The chain uses TRBV7-9 and TRBJ1-1; possible D gene TRBD1, 5 bases. V was clipped by 5 bases and J by 4 bases, with 11 bases between them. In germline, CDR1 is SEHNR, CDR2 FQNEAQ (reference sequence). The CDR3 length is 13 residues. CDR3 DNA sequence: TGTGCCAGCAGCCCCCAGGGCCTCACTGAAGCTTTCTTT. Translated, it gives CASSPQGLTEAFF.

V is TRBV7-9 and J is TRBJ2-1; D may be TRBD2 (6 bases). CDR1 and CDR2 (germline): SEHNR, FQNEAQ (reference sequence). The CDR3 runs to 15 residues. Trimming cost V 5 bases and J 3 bases, with 14 bases left between them. The CDR3 protein is CASSKLASSYNEQFF. The CDR3 DNA reads as TGTGCCAGCAGCAAACTAGCCTCAAGCTACAATGAGCAGTTCTTC.

The rearrangement uses TRBV6-6 and TRBJ2-3; 10 bases map to TRBD1. Per the germline V gene, CDR1 is MNHNY and CDR2 is SVGAGI (reference sequence). The CDR3 consists of 15 residues. Trimming at V came to 7 bases and at J to 6 bases, leaving 10 bases not matched to a gene. The CDR3 spells CASTPRQGAGDTQYF. The CDR3 region has the DNA TGTGCCAGCACCCCCCGACAGGGGGCTGGGGATACGCAGTATTTT.

This rearrangement joins TRBV6-4 to TRBJ2-2; D is perhaps TRBD2 (6 bases). Germline values: CDR1 MRHNA, CDR2 SNTAGT. V was pared by 5 bases and J by 4 bases, with 11 bases between. The CDR3 runs to 14 residues. CDR3 in amino acids: CASSPLRGTGELFF. CDR3 coding DNA: TGTGCCAGCAGTCCCCTGCGGGGCACCGGGGAGCTGTTTTTT.

V gene TRBV7-3 combines with J gene TRBJ2-3, with D possibly being TRBD2 (6 bases). Looked up from germline, CDR1 is SGHTA and CDR2 is FQGTGA. The length of the CDR3 is 15 residues. Trimming took 2 bases from V and 2 from J, leaving 11 bases between them. CDR3 sequence reads: CASSLGGLVTDTQYF. The CDR3 DNA reads as TGTGCCAGCAGCTTAGGAGGGTTGGTCACAGATACGCAGTATTTT.

CDR3 bases: TGCGCCAGCAGCCAAGATCTATTTATGGCGGGAGGGGAGGATACGCAGTATTTT. Its protein product is CASSQDLFMAGGEDTQYF. The chain combines TRBV4-1 with TRBJ2-3; 9 bases are a match to TRBD2. V lost 0 bases, J lost 6 bases, and 13 bases stayed unmatched. The V gene's germline CDR1 is MGHRA and CDR2 YSYEKL. The CDR3 is 18 amino acids.

The chain employs TRBV18 and TRBJ2-1; maybe TRBD2 (5 bases). Trimming removed 3 bases at V and 9 bases at J, with 6 bases between. The CDR3 is 11 residues long. The V gene's germline CDR1 is KGHSH and CDR2 LQKENI. The CDR3 DNA reads TGTGCCAGCTCACCGGACTTTGAGCAGTTCTTC. Translated, it gives CASSPDFEQFF.

This sequence joins TRBV28 and TRBJ2-2; D might be TRBD2 (7 bases). Germline V gene lookup returns CDR1 MDHEN and CDR2 SYDVKM. Trimming left V 6 bases short and J 5 bases short, with 10 bases between. This CDR3 is 13 amino acids long. The CDR3 DNA reads TGTGCCAGCAGAGGGAGGGGGACCGGGGAGCTGTTTTTT. Translating it yields CASRGRGTGELFF.

The gene calls are TRBV27 and TRBJ2-3; D is ambiguous. The CDR3 spans 11 residues. V was trimmed by 2 bases and J by 7 bases, leaving 4 bases between them. Looked up from germline, CDR1 is MNHEY and CDR2 is SMNVEV (reference sequence). CDR3 sequence reads: CASSLLNTQYF. CDR3 in DNA: TGTGCCAGCAGTTTACTTAATACGCAGTATTTT.

This clone was recorded only once. The rearrangement links TRBV24-1 to TRBJ2-2; D is ambiguous. The CDR3 runs to 14 residues. Germline V lookup: CDR1 KGHDR, CDR2 SFDVKD. The V end lost 4 bases, the J end lost 7 bases, and 12 bases lay between the germline ends. The CDR3 spells CATSETSSGGELFF. The CDR3 DNA sequence: TGTGCCACCAGTGAAACCTCATCAGGCGGGGAGCTGTTTTTT.

CDR3: CASSQPSLREQFF. In DNA form, the CDR3 reads TGTGCCAGCAGCCAACCTAGCCTCCGGGAGCAGTTCTTC. The chain has TRBV3-1 (or the pseudogene TRBV3-2) and TRBJ2-1; tentative D call: TRBD2 (5 bases). The CDR3 sequence is 13 residues long. The ends were cut back, 2 bases at V and 10 bases at J, with 12 bases in the middle. Germline V lookup: CDR1 LGHDT, CDR2 YNNKEL (reference sequence).

In this sample, this clone turned up a few times. This chain links TRBV19 with TRBJ1-2, with a weak D call TRBD1 (6 bases). There are 14 residues in the CDR3. Deletions cut 4 bases from V and 7 bases from J, with 16 bases between. Germline-derived CDR1 and CDR2 are LNHDA and SQIVND (reference sequence). The CDR3 here is CASSRGGPATGYTF. The CDR3 DNA follows: TGTGCCAGTAGTAGGGGGGGCCCAGCGACTGGCTACACCTTC.